Listed below are T cell receptor beta chains from one sample, sequenced in a study of blood T cell repertoires in COVID-19. Using immunoSEQ multiplex PCR, the repertoire was profiled, and TCRdb retains in-frame clones only, with some absent. The table has over 90,000 clones, approximately 91% seen once. What was sequenced was peripheral blood. These TCRs come from a woman in her sixties or seventies with acute or convalescent COVID-19. Both conserved end residues are part of each CDR3. D genes are given only for firm matches. Size tells how often a clone was seen (once, few, many) or the class of an expanded clone, and some rows leave it out.

length	D	V	size	J	DNA	CDR3
14	NA	TRBV19	NA	TRBJ1-4	TGTGCCAGTAGTTCGGGGGGAACTAATGAAAAACTGTTTTTT	CASSSGGTNEKLFF
16	TRBD1	TRBV19	NA	TRBJ1-2	TGTGCCAGTACCTCGGGACAGGGACACGGGAACTATGGCTACACCTTC	CASTSGQGHGNYGYTF
16	TRBD2	TRBV5-1	NA	TRBJ2-5	TGCGCCAGCAGCCCTCGGGGAGGGGCCGAGGGAGAGACCCAGTACTTC	CASSPRGGAEGETQYF
13	TRBD1	TRBV5-1	NA	TRBJ2-1	TGCGCCAGCAGCTTGGTAGGGACAGGTCGGCAGTTCTTC	CASSLVGTGRQFF
14	NA	TRBV19	NA	TRBJ2-1	TGTGCCAGTAGCCAGACTGCCCCCGGCAATGAGCAGTTCTTC	CASSQTAPGNEQFF
19	NA	TRBV6-1	once	TRBJ2-6	TGTGCCAGCAGTGAATTGGGGGGGGGCAGCCCCTCTGGGGCCAACGTCCTGACTTTC	CASSELGGGSPSGANVLTF
15	NA	TRBV19	once	TRBJ2-2	TGTGCCTCAAGCGCGACAGACAAGAACACCGGGGAGCTGTTTTTT	CASSATDKNTGELFF
14	NA	TRBV5-1	NA	TRBJ2-1	TGCGCCAGCAGCTTGGGATACAGGGTTAATGAGCAGTTCTTC	CASSLGYRVNEQFF
13	NA	TRBV6-2/TRBV6-3	once	TRBJ1-1	TGTGCCAGCAGTTACAGGGGTAACACTGAAGCTTTCTTT	CASSYRGNTEAFF
13	NA	TRBV28	NA	TRBJ1-3	TGTGCCACCAACAGGGTACCTGGAAACACCATATATTTT	CATNRVPGNTIYF
16	NA	TRBV28	NA	TRBJ2-2	TGTGCCAGCAGTTCCGTGGGGGGGCGCGACACCGGGGAGCTGTTTTTT	CASSSVGGRDTGELFF
16	TRBD2	TRBV5-1	NA	TRBJ2-1	TGCGCCAGCAGCTTGGGGGCGACTAGCGGAAACAATGAGCAGTTCTTC	CASSLGATSGNNEQFF
15	NA	TRBV3-1/TRBV3-2	NA	TRBJ1-4	TGTGCCAGCAGTCGGGAGAGACAGACTAATGAAAAACTGTTTTTT	CASSRERQTNEKLFF
17	TRBD1	TRBV6-2/TRBV6-3	NA	TRBJ1-1	TGTGCCAGCAGTTACGGTGGGAACAGGGGGGGGAGCACTGAAGCTTTCTTT	CASSYGGNRGGSTEAFF
15	TRBD1	TRBV25-1	NA	TRBJ1-1	TGTGCCAGCAGTGGACACAGGGGGGAGGACACTGAAGCTTTCTTT	CASSGHRGEDTEAFF
14	NA	TRBV2	NA	TRBJ2-1	TGTGCCGGACGGGCGGCAGGGGCCTACAATGAGCAGTTCTTC	CAGRAAGAYNEQFF
13	TRBD1	TRBV6-2/TRBV6-3	NA	TRBJ1-1	TGTGCCAGCAGTTACGAGGCAGGGGGAACAGCTTTCTTT	CASSYEAGGTAFF
17	NA	TRBV6-2/TRBV6-3	NA	TRBJ1-5	TGTGCCAGCAGTTACTCTGGGGCGGGACGGAGCAATCAGCCCCAGCATTTT	CASSYSGAGRSNQPQHF
16	NA	TRBV5-6	NA	TRBJ1-2	TGTGCCAGCAGCATCGACGGCCCCCAAAGGGGGTATGGCTACACCTTC	CASSIDGPQRGYGYTF
15	TRBD1	TRBV5-1	NA	TRBJ1-4	TGCGCCAGCAGCGGCCGGGACAGGGGCGAAGAAAAACTGTTTTTT	CASSGRDRGEEKLFF
14	TRBD1	TRBV14	NA	TRBJ1-1	TGTGCCAGCAGCCGGGACAGGGTAGTAACTGAAGCTTTCTTT	CASSRDRVVTEAFF
13	NA	TRBV24-1	NA	TRBJ2-2	TGTGCCACCAGTGGCGGGTACACCGGGGAGCTGTTTTTT	CATSGGYTGELFF
14	NA	TRBV7-2	NA	TRBJ1-5	TGTGCCAGCAGCTCTCGACAGGACAATCAGCCCCAGCATTTT	CASSSRQDNQPQHF
16	NA	TRBV21-1	NA	TRBJ2-1	TGTGCCAGCAGCAAAGCGAGGCTAGCGGGGGTTCATGAGCAGTTCTTC	CASSKARLAGVHEQFF
13	NA	TRBV3-1/TRBV3-2	few	TRBJ1-1	TGTGCCAGCAGCCGTATAGCGAACACTGAAGCTTTCTTT	CASSRIANTEAFF
15	NA	TRBV10-3	NA	TRBJ1-3	TGTGCCATCGGGTCACAGGTGGCCTCTGGAAACACCATATATTTT	CAIGSQVASGNTIYF
15	TRBD1	TRBV5-1	NA	TRBJ2-7	TGCGCCAGCAGCCAAAGGACAGGGGGCGGGCACGAGCAGTACTTC	CASSQRTGGGHEQYF
12	TRBD1	TRBV29-1	few	TRBJ1-2	TGCAGCGCCAGGGACAGAAATTATGGCTACACCTTC	CSARDRNYGYTF
15	NA	TRBV2	NA	TRBJ1-2	TGTGCCAGCAGTGAAGTCCGGACGACGCGGGATGGCTACACCTTC	CASSEVRTTRDGYTF
16	TRBD2	TRBV10-2	NA	TRBJ2-5	TGCGCCAGCAGGGAACTAGCGGGAGGGCCAGACGCGACCCAGTACTTC	CASRELAGGPDATQYF
16	TRBD2	TRBV30	NA	TRBJ2-3	TGTGCCTGGAGCCTGATCGGGACTAGCGGGCGGGTGGCGCAGTATTTT	CAWSLIGTSGRVAQYF
15	TRBD1	TRBV27	NA	TRBJ1-5	TGTGCCAGCAGGCGGACAGGGGAGGGCAATCAGCCCCAGCATTTT	CASRRTGEGNQPQHF
14	NA	TRBV10-1	NA	TRBJ1-2	TGCGCCAGCAGAACACAGGGAAATGGCTATGGCTACACCTTC	CASRTQGNGYGYTF
13	NA	TRBV2	NA	TRBJ2-7	TGTGCCAGCAGTGAGACGGGTGTCTTAAAGCAGTACTTC	CASSETGVLKQYF
16	NA	TRBV12-1	NA	TRBJ2-1	TGTGCCAGCAGCTTTAATAGCGGGAGCGGCGGAAATGAGCAGTTCTTC	CASSFNSGSGGNEQFF
15	TRBD1	TRBV24-1	NA	TRBJ1-2	TGTGCCACCAGTGATTCCGGGACAGGGGCCTATGGCTACACCTTC	CATSDSGTGAYGYTF
14	NA	TRBV3-1/TRBV3-2	NA	TRBJ2-5	TGTGCCAGCAGCCAATGGAGCGGCAAAGAGACCCAGTACTTC	CASSQWSGKETQYF